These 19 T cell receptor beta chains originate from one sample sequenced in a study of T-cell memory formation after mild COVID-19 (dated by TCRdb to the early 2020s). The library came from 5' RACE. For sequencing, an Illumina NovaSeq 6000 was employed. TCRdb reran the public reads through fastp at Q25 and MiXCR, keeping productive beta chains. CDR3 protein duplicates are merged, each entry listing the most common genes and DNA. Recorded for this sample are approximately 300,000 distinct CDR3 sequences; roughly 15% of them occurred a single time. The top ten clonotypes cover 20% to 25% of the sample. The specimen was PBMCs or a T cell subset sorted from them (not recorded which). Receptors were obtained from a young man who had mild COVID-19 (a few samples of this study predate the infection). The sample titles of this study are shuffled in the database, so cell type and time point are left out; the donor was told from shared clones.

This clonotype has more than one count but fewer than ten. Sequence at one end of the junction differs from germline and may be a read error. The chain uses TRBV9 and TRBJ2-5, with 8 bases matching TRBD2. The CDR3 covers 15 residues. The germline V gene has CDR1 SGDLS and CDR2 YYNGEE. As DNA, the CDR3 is TGTGCCATCAGCGTAATAGCGGGGCCGAAAGAGACCCAGTACTTC. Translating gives CAISVIAGPKETQYF.

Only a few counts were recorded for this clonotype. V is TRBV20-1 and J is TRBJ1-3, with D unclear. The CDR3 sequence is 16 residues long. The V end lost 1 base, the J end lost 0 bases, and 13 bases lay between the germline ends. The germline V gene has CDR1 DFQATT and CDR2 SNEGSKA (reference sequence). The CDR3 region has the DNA TGCAGTGCTAGAGGCTCGCGGTTAAGCTCTGGAAACACCATATATTTT. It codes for CSARGSRLSSGNTIYF.

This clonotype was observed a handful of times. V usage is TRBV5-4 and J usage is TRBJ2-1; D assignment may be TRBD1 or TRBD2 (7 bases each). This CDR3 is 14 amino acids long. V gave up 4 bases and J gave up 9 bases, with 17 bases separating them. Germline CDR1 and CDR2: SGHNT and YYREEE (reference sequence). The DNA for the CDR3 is TGTGCCAGCAGCCGGGCCAGGGGGGGTAGTGAGCAGTTCTTC. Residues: CASSRARGGSEQFF. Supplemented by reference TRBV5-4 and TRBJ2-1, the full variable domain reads ETGVTQSPTHLIKTRGQQVTLRCSSQSGHNTVSWYQQALGQGPQFIFQYYREEENGRGNFPPRFSGLQFPNYSSELNVNALELDDSALYLCASSRARGGSEQFFGPGTRLTVL.

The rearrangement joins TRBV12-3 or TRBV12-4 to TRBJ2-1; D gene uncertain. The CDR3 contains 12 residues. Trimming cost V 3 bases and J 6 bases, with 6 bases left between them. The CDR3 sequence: CASSFDFNEQFF. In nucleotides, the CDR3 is TGTGCCAGCAGTTTTGACTTCAATGAGCAGTTCTTC.

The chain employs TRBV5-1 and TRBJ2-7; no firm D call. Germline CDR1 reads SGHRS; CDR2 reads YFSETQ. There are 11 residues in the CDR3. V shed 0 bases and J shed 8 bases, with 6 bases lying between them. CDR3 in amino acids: CASSLGLQQYF. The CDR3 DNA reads TGCGCCAGCAGCTTGGGGTTACAGCAGTACTTC.

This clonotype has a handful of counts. The DNA for the CDR3 is TGTGCCAGCAGCCACCCAAAAGATGGCCCGCTCAACACTGAAGCTTTCTTT. Translating gives CASSHPKDGPLNTEAFF. The chain recombines TRBV7-2 with TRBJ1-1; no definite D call. This CDR3 comprises 17 residues. Trimming took off 5 bases at V and 2 bases at J, with 21 bases between the two ends. Germline V gene lookup returns CDR1 SGHTA and CDR2 FQGNSA. The full variable domain, with the rest looked up from reference TRBV7-2 and TRBJ1-1, is GAGVSQSPSNKVTEKGKDVELRCDPISGHTALYWYRQSLGQGLEFLIYFQGNSAPDKSGLPSDRFSAERTGGSVSTLTIQRTQQEDSAVYLCASSHPKDGPLNTEAFFGQGTRLTVV.

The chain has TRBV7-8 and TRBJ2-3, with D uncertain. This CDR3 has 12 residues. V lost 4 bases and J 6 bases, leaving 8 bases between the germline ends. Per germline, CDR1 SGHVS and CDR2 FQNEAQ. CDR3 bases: TGTGCCAGCAGCTCCCTGTCTGATACGCAGTATTTT. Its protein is CASSSLSDTQYF.

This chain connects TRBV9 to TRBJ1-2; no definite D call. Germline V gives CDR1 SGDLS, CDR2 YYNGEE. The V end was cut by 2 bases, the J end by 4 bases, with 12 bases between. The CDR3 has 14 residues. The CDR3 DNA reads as TGTGCCAGCAGCGTCACCGGGCTGCCCTATGGCTACACCTTC. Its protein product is CASSVTGLPYGYTF.

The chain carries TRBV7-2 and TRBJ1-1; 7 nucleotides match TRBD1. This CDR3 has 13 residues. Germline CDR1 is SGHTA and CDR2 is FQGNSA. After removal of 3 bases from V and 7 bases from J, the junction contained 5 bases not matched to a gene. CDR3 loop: CASSFDRASEAFF. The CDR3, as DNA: TGTGCCAGCAGCTTCGACAGGGCAAGTGAAGCTTTCTTT.

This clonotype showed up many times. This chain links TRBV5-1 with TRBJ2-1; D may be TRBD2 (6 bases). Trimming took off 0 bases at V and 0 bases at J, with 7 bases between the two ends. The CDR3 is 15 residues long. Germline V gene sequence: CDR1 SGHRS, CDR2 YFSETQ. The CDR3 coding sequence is TGCGCCAGCAGCTTGGGGGGGGTCTCCTACAATGAGCAGTTCTTC. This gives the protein CASSLGGVSYNEQFF.

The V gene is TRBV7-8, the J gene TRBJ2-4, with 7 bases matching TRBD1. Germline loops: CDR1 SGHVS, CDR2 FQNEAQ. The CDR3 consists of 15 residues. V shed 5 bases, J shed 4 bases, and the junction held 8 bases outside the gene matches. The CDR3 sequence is CASSPTLQGKNIQYF. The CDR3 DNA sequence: TGTGCCAGCAGCCCGACGCTACAGGGGAAAAACATTCAGTACTTC.

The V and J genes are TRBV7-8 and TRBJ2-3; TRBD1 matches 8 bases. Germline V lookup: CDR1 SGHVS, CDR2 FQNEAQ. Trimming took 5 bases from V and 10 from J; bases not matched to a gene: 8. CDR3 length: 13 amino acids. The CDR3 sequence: CASSRPQGASQYF. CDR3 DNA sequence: TGTGCCAGCAGCCGACCCCAGGGGGCGTCGCAGTATTTT.

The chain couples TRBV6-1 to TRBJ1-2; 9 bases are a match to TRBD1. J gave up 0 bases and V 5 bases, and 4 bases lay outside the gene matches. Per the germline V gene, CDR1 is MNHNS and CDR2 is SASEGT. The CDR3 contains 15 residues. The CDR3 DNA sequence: TGTGCCAGCAGTAACCGACAGGGGGCTAACTATGGCTACACCTTC. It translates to CASSNRQGANYGYTF.

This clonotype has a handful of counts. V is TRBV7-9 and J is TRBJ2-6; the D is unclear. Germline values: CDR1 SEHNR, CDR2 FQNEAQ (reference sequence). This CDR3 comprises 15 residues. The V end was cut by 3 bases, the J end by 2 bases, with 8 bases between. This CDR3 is CASSLGNAGANVLTF. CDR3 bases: TGTGCCAGCAGCTTGGGCAACGCTGGGGCCAACGTCCTGACTTTC.

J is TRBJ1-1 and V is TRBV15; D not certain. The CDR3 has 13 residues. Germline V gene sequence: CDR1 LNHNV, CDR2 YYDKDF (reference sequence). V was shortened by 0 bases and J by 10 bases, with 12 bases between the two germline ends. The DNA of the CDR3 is TGTGCCACCAGCAGAGATAGACGCGGAGGAGCTTTCTTT. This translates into CATSRDRRGGAFF.

This CDR3 reads CACPTGGDSPLHF. CDR3 nucleotides: TGTGCCTGCCCGACAGGGGGGGATTCACCCCTCCACTTT. V is TRBV30 and J is TRBJ1-6; 9 bases map to TRBD1. Germline loops: CDR1 GTSNPN, CDR2 SVGIG (reference sequence). There are 13 residues in the CDR3. The junction had 5 bases not matched to a gene; V was cut back by 6 bases and J by 8 bases.

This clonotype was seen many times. The chain's CDR3 is CASRWQGKGDTQYF. CDR3 nucleotide sequence: TGCGCCAGCAGGTGGCAGGGGAAGGGGGATACGCAGTATTTT. The chain combines TRBV5-1 with TRBJ2-3, with D perhaps TRBD1 (6 bases). Trimming pared 5 bases from V and 6 bases from J, leaving 16 bases between. There are 14 residues in the CDR3. Per germline, CDR1 SGHRS and CDR2 YFSETQ.

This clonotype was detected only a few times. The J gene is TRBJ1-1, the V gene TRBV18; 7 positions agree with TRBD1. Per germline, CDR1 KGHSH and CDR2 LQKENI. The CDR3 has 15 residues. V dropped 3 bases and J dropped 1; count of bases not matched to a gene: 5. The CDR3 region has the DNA TGTGCCAGCTCACCGAGGGACAGAACGAACACTGAAGCTTTCTTT. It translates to CASSPRDRTNTEAFF. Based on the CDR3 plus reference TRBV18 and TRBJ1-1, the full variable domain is NAGVMQNPRHLVRRRGQEARLRCSPMKGHSHVYWYRQLPEEGLKFMVYLQKENIIDESGMPKERFSAEFPKEGPSILRIQQVVRGDSAAYFCASSPRDRTNTEAFFGQGTRLTVV.

CDR3 bases: TGTGCCACCAGTGATGCCAGGGGAGTGGGCACAGATACGCAGTATTTT. This gives the protein CATSDARGVGTDTQYF. This chain joins TRBV24-1 and TRBJ2-3, with a possible D match to TRBD1 (6 bases). The CDR3 has 16 residues. Germline values: CDR1 KGHDR, CDR2 SFDVKD. V was cut by 3 bases and J by 1 base, with 13 bases left in between.